This T cell receptor beta chain appears in the sequencing data of a study of beta chain features in type 1 diabetes. Points from the study as a whole: Shorter TCRB CDR3s, moderately but significantly so, were found in Type 1 diabetes patients in all four CD4+ subsets. Within the patient group, naive, central memory and Treg TCRB repertoires appeared more similar to each other than within healthy donors.

There was one heparinised blood draw per donor, averaging approximately 120 mL. V lost 5 bases to trimming and J lost 8 bases, with 23 bases between them. This CDR3 has 16 residues. The germline V gene encodes CDR1 SGHVS and CDR2 FQNEAQ. Points on this clone: Its antigen is unknown.

The sequenced template was cDNA made from the entire isolated RNA. Samples of naive, central memory and regulatory T cells yielded a mean of around 3.8 million reads. This table comes from immunoSEQ multiplex PCR, and its TCRdb copy is limited to in-frame clones, with some not included. The sample carries approximately 170,000 clones, about 7.8% recorded once. This sequence joins TRBV7-8 and TRBJ2-3; possible D gene TRBD2, 6 bases. The source is a woman aged 40 to 49 with type 1 diabetes. Sequencing was performed on central memory CD4+ T cells from blood. The CDR3 reads CASSPWDLDAPATQYF. The DNA of the CDR3 is TGTGCCAGCAGCCCCTGGGACTTAGACGCCCCAGCTACGCAGTATTTT.